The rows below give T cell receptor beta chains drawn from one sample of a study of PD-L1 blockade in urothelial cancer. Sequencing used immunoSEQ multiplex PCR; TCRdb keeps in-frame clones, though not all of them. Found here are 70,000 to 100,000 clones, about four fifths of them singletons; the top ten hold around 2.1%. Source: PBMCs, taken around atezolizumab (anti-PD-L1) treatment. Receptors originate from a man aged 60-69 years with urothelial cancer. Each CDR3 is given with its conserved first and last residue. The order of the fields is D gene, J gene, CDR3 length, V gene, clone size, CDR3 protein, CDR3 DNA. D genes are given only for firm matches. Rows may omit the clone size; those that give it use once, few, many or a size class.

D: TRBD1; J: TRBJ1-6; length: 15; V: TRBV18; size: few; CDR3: CASSPSGQGASPLHF; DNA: TGTGCCAGCTCACCTTCAGGACAGGGCGCTTCACCCCTCCACTTT
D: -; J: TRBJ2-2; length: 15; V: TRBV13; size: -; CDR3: CASSLKDTYTGELFF; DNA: TGTGCCAGCAGCCTTAAGGACACATACACCGGGGAGCTGTTTTTT
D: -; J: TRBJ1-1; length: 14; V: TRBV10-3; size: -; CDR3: CAISRMEGGGKAFF; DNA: TGTGCCATCAGTCGGATGGAGGGGGGGGGAAAAGCTTTCTTT
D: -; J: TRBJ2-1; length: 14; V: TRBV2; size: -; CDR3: CASSSQLGEDEQFF; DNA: TGTGCCAGCAGTAGCCAGTTGGGAGAGGATGAGCAGTTCTTC
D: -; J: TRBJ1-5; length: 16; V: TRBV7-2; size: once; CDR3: CASSLSRVVGNQPQHF; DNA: TGTGCCAGCAGCTTATCCAGGGTCGTAGGCAATCAGCCCCAGCATTTT
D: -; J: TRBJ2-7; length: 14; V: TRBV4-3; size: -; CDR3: CASSQDANSYEQYF; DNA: TGCGCCAGCAGCCAAGATGCGAACAGCTACGAGCAGTACTTC
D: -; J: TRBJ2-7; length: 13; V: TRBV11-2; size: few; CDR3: CASSLLGGYEQYF; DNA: TGTGCCAGCAGCTTGCTGGGGGGCTACGAGCAGTACTTC
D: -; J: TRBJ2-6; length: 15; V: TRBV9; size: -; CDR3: CASSVDISGANVLTF; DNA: TGTGCCAGCAGCGTAGACATATCTGGGGCCAACGTCCTGACTTTC
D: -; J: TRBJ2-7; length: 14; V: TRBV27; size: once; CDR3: CASSLRDSGLEQYF; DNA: TGTGCCAGCAGTCTACGGGACAGCGGGCTAGAGCAGTACTTC
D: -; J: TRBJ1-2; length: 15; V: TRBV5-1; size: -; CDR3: CASSLDPQGNYGYTF; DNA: TGCGCCAGCAGCTTGGACCCTCAGGGGAACTATGGCTACACCTTC
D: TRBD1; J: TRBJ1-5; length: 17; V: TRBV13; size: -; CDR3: CASSTPWGQAFDQPQHF; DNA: TGTGCCAGCAGCACCCCTTGGGGACAGGCCTTTGATCAGCCCCAGCATTTT
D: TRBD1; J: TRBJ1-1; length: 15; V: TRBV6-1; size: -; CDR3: CASSVGTGENTEAFF; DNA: TGTGCCAGCAGTGTTGGGACAGGGGAGAACACTGAAGCTTTCTTT
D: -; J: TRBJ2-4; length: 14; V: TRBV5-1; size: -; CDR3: CASSFDIAKNIQYF; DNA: TGCGCCAGCAGCTTCGACATTGCCAAAAACATTCAGTACTTC
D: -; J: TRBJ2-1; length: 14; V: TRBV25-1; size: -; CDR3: CASSESGDYNEQFF; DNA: TGTGCCAGCAGTGAATCCGGGGACTACAATGAGCAGTTCTTC
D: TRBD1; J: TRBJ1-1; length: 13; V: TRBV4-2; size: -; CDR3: CASSQNPGGAAFF; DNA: TGTGCCAGCAGCCAGAACCCAGGGGGTGCAGCTTTCTTT
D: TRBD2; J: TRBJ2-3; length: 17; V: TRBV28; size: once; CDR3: CASSPGGTSGRLGTQYF; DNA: TGTGCCAGCAGTCCCGGGGGGACTAGCGGGAGGTTAGGTACGCAGTATTTT
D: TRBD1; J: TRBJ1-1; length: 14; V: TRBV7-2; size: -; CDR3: CASSPGQINTEAFF; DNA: TGTGCCAGCAGCCCGGGACAGATAAACACTGAAGCTTTCTTT
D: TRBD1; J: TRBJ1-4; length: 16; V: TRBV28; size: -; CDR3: CASSLGTGGAREKLFF; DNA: TGTGCCAGCAGTTTAGGGACAGGGGGCGCGAGGGAAAAACTGTTTTTT
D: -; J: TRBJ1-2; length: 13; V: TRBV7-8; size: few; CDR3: CASSSGQNYGYTF; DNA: TGTGCCAGCAGCTCCGGACAGAACTATGGCTACACCTTC
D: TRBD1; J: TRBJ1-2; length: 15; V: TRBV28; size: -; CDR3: CASSLTGGALSGYTF; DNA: TGTGCCAGCAGTTTGACAGGGGGCGCATTGAGTGGCTACACCTTC
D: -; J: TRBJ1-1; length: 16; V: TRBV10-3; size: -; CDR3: CAISESRGNLNTEAFF; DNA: TGTGCCATCAGTGAGTCAAGAGGGAATTTGAACACTGAAGCTTTCTTT
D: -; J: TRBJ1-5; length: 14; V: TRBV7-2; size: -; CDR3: CASSTGQWERPQHF; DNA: TGTGCCAGCAGCACAGGACAGTGGGAAAGGCCCCAGCATTTT
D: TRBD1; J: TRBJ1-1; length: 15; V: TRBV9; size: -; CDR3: CASSVRAGGLTEAFF; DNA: TGTGCCAGCAGCGTAAGAGCAGGGGGCTTAACTGAAGCTTTCTTT